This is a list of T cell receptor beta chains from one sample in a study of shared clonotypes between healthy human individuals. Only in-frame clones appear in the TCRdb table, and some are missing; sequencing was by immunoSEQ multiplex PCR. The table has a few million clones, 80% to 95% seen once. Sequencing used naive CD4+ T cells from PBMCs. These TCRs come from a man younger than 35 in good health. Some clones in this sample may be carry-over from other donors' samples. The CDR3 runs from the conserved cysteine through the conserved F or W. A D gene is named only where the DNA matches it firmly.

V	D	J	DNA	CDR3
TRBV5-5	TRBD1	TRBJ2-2	TGTGCCAGCAGCTTAGACAGGGACACCGGGGAGCTGTTTTTT	CASSLDRDTGELFF
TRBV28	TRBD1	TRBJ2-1	TGTGCCAGCAGTTTGGGACAGGACTTCTCCTACAATGAGCAGTTCTTC	CASSLGQDFSYNEQFF
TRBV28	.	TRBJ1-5	TGTGCCAGCAGTTCCCGGGGGGCAGGGTTTCAGCCCCAGCATTTT	CASSSRGAGFQPQHF
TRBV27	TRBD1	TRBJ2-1	TGTGCCAGCAGTTTTAGGGGACAGGGGATCCATGAGCAGTTCTTC	CASSFRGQGIHEQFF
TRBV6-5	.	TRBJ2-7	TGTGCCAGCAGTTACTCGATAGGACAGATCTTTGAGCAGTACTTC	CASSYSIGQIFEQYF
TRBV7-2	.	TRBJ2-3	TGTGCCAGCAGCTTATTCCAGGGGCTCAGCACAGATACGCAGTATTTT	CASSLFQGLSTDTQYF
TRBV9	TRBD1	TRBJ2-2	TGTGCCAGCAGCCTGACAGGGGGGTACGGGGAGCTGTTTTTT	CASSLTGGYGELFF
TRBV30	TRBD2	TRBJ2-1	TGTGCCTGGAGTGTACTAGCGGGAGTGGATGAGCAGTTCTTC	CAWSVLAGVDEQFF
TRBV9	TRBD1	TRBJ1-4	TGTGCCAGCAGCGTAGGCGCAGGGGGTTCGTCTAATGAAAAACTGTTTTTT	CASSVGAGGSSNEKLFF
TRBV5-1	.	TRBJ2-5	TGCGCCAGCTTCCTAGCGCCCCTGGAGACCCAGTACTTC	CASFLAPLETQYF
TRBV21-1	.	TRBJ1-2	TGTGCCAGTCTCGTCACTTATTGGGTAGATGGCTACACCTTC	CASLVTYWVDGYTF
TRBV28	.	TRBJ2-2	TGTGCCAGCAGCTTCAGTGGGAGAACGGACACCGGGGAGCTGTTTTTT	CASSFSGRTDTGELFF
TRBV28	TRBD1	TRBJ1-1	TGTGCCAGCAGTTCCACTCTCGGACAGGGGAACACTGAAGCTTTCTTT	CASSSTLGQGNTEAFF
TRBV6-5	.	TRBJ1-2	TGTGCCAGCAGTTTTTCTCGGGCGAATAACTATGGCTACACCTTC	CASSFSRANNYGYTF
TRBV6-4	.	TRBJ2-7	TGTGCCAGCAGTCCCCGTTACGGGTTGAGCCACGAGCAGTACTTC	CASSPRYGLSHEQYF
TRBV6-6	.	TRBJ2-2	TGTGCCAGCAGTTACCCCACTAGAGGCGGGGAGCTGTTTTTT	CASSYPTRGGELFF